This TCR beta chain was recorded in a study of T cells in Graves' hyperthyroidism and ophthalmopathy. Study in general: Before any treatment, at initial diagnosis, peripheral blood was collected.

Germline V gene lookup returns CDR1 LGHDT and CDR2 YNNKEL (reference sequence). Trimming cost V 2 bases and J 2 bases, with 18 bases left between them. The CDR3 consists of 17 residues. This clonotype was counted between two and nine times. Amplification of TCR beta CDR3 regions used RNA as the template. The study used the HTBI primer set for a first-round RT-PCR of the TCR CDR3. MiXCR was run by TCRdb on the multiplex PCR reads, yielding one entry per CDR3 protein. The sample lists around 430,000 distinct CDR3 sequences, more than 13% occurring once. Sequenced: blood. The rearrangement joins TRBV3-1 to TRBJ1-2; TRBD1 is a possible D gene (6 bases). The TCR comes from a woman aged 25 to 39 with Graves' hyperthyroidism. The CDR3 DNA follows: TGTGCCAGCAGCCAATTATGGGGGCAGGGGAAGAACTATGGCTACACCTTC. It codes for CASSQLWGQGKNYGYTF.